The clone carrying this T cell receptor beta chain was observed once. MiXCR was run by TCRdb on the 5' RACE reads, yielding one entry per CDR3 protein. The table records roughly 120,000 distinct CDR3 sequences, over 6% of them present only once. This entry comes from a study of CD8 T cells in ankylosing spondylitis. This sequence was found in a male donor with ankylosing spondylitis or in good health (not recorded which). The source material was blood, either unsorted or a sorted T cell fraction (not recorded which).

The CDR3 DNA sequence: TGCAGCGGGCGGCACAACACTGAAGCTTTCTTT. It is translated as CSGRHNTEAFF. The rearrangement joins TRBV29-1 to TRBJ1-1; no definite D call. Trimming removed 7 bases from V and 2 bases from J, with 8 bases in between. The CDR3 contains 11 residues. In germline, CDR1 is SQVTM, CDR2 ANQGSEA.